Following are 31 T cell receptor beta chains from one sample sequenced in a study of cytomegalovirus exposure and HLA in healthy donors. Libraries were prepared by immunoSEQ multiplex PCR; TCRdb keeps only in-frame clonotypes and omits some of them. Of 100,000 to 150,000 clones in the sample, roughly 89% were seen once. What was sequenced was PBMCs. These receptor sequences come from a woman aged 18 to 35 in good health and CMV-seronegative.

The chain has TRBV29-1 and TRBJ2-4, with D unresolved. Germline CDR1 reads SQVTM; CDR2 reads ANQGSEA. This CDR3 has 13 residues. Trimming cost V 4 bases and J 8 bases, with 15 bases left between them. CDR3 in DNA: TGCAGCGTTGTCACGATTGCTGGAGACATTCAGTACTTC. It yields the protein CSVVTIAGDIQYF.

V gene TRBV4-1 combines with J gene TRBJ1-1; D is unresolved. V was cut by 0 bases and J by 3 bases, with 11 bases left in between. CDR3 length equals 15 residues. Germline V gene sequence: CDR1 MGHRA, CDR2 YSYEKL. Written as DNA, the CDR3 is TGCGCCAGCAGCCAAGATCTGGGAGAATACACTGAAGCTTTCTTT. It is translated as CASSQDLGEYTEAFF.

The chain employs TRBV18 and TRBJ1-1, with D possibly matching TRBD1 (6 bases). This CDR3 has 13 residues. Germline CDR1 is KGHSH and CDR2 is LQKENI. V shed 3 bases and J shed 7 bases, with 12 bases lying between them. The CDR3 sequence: CASSPQGPLEAFF. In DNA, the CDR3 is TGTGCCAGCTCACCGCAGGGGCCCCTTGAAGCTTTCTTT. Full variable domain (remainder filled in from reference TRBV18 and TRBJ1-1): NAGVMQNPRHLVRRRGQEARLRCSPMKGHSHVYWYRQLPEEGLKFMVYLQKENIIDESGMPKERFSAEFPKEGPSILRIQQVVRGDSAAYFCASSPQGPLEAFFGQGTRLTVV.

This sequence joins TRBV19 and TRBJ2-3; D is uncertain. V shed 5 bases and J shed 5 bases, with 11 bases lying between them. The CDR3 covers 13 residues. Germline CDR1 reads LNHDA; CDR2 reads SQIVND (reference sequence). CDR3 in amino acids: CASSPQRQDTQYF. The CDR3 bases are TGTGCCAGTAGTCCACAGAGACAAGATACGCAGTATTTT.

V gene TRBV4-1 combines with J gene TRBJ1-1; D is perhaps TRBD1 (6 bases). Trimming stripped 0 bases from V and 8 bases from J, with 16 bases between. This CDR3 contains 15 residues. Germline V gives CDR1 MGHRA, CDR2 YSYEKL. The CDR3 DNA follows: TGCGCCAGCAGCCAAGAGCCTCGCGAGGACAGAGAAGCTTTCTTT. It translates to CASSQEPREDREAFF.

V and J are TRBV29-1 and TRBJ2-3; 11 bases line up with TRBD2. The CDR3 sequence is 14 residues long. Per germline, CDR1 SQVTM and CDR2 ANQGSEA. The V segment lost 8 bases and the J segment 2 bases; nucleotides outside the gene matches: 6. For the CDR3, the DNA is TGCAGCACGTCTAGCGGGGGGATCACAGATACGCAGTATTTT. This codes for CSTSSGGITDTQYF.

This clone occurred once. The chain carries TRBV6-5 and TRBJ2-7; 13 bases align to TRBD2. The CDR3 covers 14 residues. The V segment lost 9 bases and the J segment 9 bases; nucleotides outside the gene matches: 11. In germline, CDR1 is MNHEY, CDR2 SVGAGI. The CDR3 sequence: CASKGTSGVLGQYF. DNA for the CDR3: TGTGCCAGTAAAGGGACTAGCGGGGTCCTAGGGCAGTACTTC.

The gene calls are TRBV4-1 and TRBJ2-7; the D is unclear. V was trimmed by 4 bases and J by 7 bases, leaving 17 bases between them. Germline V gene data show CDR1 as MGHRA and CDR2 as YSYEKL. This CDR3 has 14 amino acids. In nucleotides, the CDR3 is TGCGCCAGCAGCCCGAACCGTCCTCGAGATGAGCAGTACTTC. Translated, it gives CASSPNRPRDEQYF.

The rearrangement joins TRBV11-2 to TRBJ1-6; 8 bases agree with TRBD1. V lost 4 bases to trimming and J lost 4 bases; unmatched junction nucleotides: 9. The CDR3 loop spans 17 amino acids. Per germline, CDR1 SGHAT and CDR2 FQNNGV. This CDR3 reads CASSSSRQGSYNSPLHF. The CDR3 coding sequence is TGTGCCAGCAGCTCGTCGCGACAGGGGTCATATAATTCACCCCTCCACTTT.

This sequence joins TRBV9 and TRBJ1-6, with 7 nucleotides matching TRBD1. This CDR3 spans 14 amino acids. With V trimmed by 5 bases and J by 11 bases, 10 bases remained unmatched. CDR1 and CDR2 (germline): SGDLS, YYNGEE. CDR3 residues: CASSDDREGPPLHF. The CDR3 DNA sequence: TGTGCCAGCAGTGACGACAGGGAAGGGCCACCCCTCCACTTT.

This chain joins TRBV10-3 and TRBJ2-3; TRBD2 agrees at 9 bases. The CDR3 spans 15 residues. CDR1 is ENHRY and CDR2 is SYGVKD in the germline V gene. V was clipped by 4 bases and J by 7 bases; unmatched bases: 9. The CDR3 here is CAISVSSGAPNTQYF. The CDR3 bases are TGTGCCATCAGTGTTTCTAGCGGGGCACCGAATACGCAGTATTTT.

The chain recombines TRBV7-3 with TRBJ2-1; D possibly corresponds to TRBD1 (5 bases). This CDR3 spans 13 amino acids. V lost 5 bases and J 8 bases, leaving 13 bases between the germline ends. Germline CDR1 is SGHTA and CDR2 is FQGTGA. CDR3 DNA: TGTGCCAGCAGCGAAGGGGTTCAGTATGAGCAGTTCTTC. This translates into CASSEGVQYEQFF.

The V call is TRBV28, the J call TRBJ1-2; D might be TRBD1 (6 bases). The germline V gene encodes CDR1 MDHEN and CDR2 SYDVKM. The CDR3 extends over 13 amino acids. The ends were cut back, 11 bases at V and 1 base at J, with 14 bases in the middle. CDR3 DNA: TGTGCCGGCCAACCGGGACATAACTATGGCTACACCTTC. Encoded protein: CAGQPGHNYGYTF.

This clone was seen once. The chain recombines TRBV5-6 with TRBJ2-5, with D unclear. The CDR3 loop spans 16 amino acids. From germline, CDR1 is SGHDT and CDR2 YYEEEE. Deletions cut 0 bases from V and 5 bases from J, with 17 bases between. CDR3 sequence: CASSLVGVETWETQYF. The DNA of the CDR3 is TGTGCCAGCAGCTTGGTCGGAGTGGAAACCTGGGAGACCCAGTACTTC.

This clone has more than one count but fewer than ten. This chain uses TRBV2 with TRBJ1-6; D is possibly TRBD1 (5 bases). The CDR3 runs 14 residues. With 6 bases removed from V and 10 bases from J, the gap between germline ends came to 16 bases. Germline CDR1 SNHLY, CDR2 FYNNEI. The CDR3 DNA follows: TGTGCCAGCAGAGTTCAGGGTGCGGGGTCACCCCTCCACTTT. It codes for CASRVQGAGSPLHF.

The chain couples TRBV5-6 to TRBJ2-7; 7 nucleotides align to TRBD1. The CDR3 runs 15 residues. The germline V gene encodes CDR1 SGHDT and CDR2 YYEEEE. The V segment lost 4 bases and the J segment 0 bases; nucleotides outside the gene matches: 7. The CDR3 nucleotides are TGTGCCAGCAGCCTCCGACAGGGATCCTCCTACGAGCAGTACTTC. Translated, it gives CASSLRQGSSYEQYF.

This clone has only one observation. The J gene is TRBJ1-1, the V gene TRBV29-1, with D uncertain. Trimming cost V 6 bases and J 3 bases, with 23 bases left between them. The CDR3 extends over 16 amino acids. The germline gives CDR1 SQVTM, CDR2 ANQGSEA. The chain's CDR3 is CSVHPTGRTRDTEAFF. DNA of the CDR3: TGCAGCGTCCACCCCACCGGAAGGACTCGGGACACTGAAGCTTTCTTT.

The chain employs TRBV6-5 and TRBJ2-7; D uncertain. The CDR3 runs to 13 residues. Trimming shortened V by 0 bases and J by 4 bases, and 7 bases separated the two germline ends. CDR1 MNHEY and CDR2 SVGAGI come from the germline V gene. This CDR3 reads CASSYSLSYEQYF. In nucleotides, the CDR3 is TGTGCCAGCAGTTACTCCCTGTCGTACGAGCAGTACTTC.

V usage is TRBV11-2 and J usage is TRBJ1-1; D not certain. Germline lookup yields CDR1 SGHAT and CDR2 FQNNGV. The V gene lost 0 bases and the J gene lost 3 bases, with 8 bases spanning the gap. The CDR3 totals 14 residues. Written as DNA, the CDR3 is TGTGCCAGCAGCTTAGACGCTCAGTACACTGAAGCTTTCTTT. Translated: CASSLDAQYTEAFF. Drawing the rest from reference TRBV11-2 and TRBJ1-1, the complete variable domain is EAGVAQSPRYKIIEKRQSVAFWCNPISGHATLYWYQQILGQGPKLLIQFQNNGVVDDSQLPKDRFSAERLKGVDSTLKIQPAKLEDSAVYLCASSLDAQYTEAFFGQGTRLTVV.

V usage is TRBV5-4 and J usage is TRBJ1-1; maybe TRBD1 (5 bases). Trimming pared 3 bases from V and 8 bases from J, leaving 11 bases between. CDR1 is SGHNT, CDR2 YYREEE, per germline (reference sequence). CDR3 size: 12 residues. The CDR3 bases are TGTGCCAGCAGCTGGGGCGGGGGAGAAGCTTTCTTT. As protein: CASSWGGGEAFF.

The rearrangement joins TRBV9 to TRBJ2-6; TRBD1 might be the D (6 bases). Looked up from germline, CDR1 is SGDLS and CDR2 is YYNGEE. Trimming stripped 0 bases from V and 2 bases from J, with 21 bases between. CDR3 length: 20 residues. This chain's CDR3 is CASSVVRAPQGSTGANVLTF. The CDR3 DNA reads TGTGCCAGCAGCGTAGTACGCGCCCCACAGGGCTCCACTGGGGCCAACGTCCTGACTTTC.

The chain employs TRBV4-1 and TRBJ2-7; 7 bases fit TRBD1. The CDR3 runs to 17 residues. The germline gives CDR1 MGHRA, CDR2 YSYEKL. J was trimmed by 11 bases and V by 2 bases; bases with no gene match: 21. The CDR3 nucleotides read TGCGCCAGCAGCCAACAACGAAAAAAGACAGGGCTGGGTAGGAAGTACTTC. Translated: CASSQQRKKTGLGRKYF.

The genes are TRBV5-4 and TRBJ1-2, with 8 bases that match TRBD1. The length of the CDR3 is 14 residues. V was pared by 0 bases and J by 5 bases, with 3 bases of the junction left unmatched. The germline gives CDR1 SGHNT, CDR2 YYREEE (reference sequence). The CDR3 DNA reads TGTGCCAGCAGCTTGGATACAGGGGGTTATGGCTACACCTTC. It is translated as CASSLDTGGYGYTF.

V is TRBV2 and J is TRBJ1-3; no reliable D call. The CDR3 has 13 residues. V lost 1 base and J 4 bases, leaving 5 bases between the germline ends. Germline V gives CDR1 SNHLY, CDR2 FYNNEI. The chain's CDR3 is CASSEELGNTIYF. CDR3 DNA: TGTGCCAGCAGTGAAGAGCTGGGAAACACCATATATTTT.

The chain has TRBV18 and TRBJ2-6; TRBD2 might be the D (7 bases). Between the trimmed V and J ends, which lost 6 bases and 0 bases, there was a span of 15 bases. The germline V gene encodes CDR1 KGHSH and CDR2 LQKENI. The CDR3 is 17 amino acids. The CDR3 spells CASSPLGGASGANVLTF. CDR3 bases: TGTGCCAGCTCCCCCCTTGGGGGGGCCTCTGGGGCCAACGTCCTGACTTTC.

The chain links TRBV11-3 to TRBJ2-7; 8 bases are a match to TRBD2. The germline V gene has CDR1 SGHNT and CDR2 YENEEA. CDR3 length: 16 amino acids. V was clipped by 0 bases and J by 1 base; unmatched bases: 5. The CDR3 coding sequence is TGTGCCAGCAGCTTAGATAAGCGGGGGTTTTCCTACGAGCAGTACTTC. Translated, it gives CASSLDKRGFSYEQYF.

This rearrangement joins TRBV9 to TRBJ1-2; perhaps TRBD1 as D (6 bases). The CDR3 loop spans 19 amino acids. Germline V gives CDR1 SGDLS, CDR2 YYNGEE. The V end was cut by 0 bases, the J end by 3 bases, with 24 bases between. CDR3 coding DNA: TGTGCCAGCAGCGTAGAACAGGGTCTAAAATGGGTGGCGGACTATGGCTACACCTTC. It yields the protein CASSVEQGLKWVADYGYTF. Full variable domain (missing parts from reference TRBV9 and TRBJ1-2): DSGVTQTPKHLITATGQRVTLRCSPRSGDLSVYWYQQSLDQGLQFLIQYYNGEERAKGNILERFSAQQFPDLHSELNLSSLELGDSALYFCASSVEQGLKWVADYGYTFGSGTRLTVV.

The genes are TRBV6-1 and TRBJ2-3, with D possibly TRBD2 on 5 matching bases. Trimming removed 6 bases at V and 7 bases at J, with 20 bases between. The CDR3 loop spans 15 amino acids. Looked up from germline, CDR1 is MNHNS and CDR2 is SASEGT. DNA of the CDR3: TGTGCCAGCAGGATGGACTCAGTAATACTCAATACGCAGTATTTT. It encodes CASRMDSVILNTQYF.

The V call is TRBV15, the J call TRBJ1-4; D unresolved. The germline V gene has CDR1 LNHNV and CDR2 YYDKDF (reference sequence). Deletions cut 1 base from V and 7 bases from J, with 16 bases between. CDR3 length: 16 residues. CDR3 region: CATSRVRSLVAEKLFF. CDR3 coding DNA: TGTGCCACCAGCAGAGTGAGGTCCCTGGTGGCTGAAAAACTGTTTTTT.

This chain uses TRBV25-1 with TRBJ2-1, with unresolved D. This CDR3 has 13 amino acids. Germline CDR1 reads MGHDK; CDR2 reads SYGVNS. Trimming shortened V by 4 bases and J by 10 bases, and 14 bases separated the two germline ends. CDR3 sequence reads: CASSARLEQEQFF. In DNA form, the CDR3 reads TGTGCCAGCAGTGCCCGTCTAGAACAAGAGCAGTTCTTC.

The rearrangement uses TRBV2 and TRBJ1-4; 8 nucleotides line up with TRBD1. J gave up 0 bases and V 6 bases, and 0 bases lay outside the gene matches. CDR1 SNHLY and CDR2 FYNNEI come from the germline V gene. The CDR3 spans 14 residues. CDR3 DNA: TGTGCCAGCAGGACAGGGGCAACTAATGAAAAACTGTTTTTT. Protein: CASRTGATNEKLFF.